The 14 T cell receptor beta chains below all came from one sample that was sequenced in a study of blood T cell repertoires in COVID-19 (dated by TCRdb to 2020 to 2022). Library construction relied on the immunoSEQ multiplex PCR assay. Here the immuneACCESS table is served through TCRdb, limited to in-frame sequences with V and J called. Missing clones are a known gap in these copies; in checked studies unresolved V genes cover under half, and the rest lacks a known reason. In all, the sample holds roughly 40,000 clones, and approximately 85% of those were seen once. Approximately 10% of the sample is in the top ten clones. Source material: peripheral blood. These receptors all stem from a human donor in a cohort sampled during active COVID-19.

The chain employs TRBV19 and TRBJ1-1, with TRBD1 identical over 8 bases. The CDR3 loop spans 15 amino acids. The V and J ends lost 7 bases and 5 bases, in that order; junction bases with no gene match: 12. Germline V gives CDR1 LNHDA, CDR2 SQIVND (reference sequence). Here the CDR3 reads CASTTTDRGGTEAFF. The CDR3 DNA reads TGTGCCAGTACAACTACAGACAGGGGTGGGACTGAAGCTTTCTTT.

In its sample, this clone was seen a few times. CDR3 bases: TGTGCCAGCAGCGGACCGTCCCCAGCGGATACGCAGTATTTT. Translating it yields CASSGPSPADTQYF. The V and J genes are TRBV9 and TRBJ2-3, with D hard to call. The CDR3 runs to 14 residues. From germline, CDR1 is SGDLS and CDR2 YYNGEE. V was trimmed by 3 bases and J by 6 bases, leaving 14 bases between them.

This clone was detected only a few times. This chain connects TRBV19 to TRBJ1-4, with TRBD1 matching 7 bases. The V gene end was trimmed by 6 bases and the J gene end by 8 bases; junction bases not matched to a gene: 6. CDR3 length equals 13 residues. CDR1 and CDR2 from the germline V gene are LNHDA and SQIVND (reference sequence). The CDR3 sequence is CASSRPGQEKLFF. Here the CDR3 DNA reads TGTGCCAGTAGCCGGCCGGGACAGGAAAAACTGTTTTTT.

Only one count was recorded for this clone. The chain employs TRBV28 and TRBJ1-1; no clear D gene. In germline, CDR1 is MDHEN, CDR2 SYDVKM. V gave up 3 bases and J gave up 6 bases, with 14 bases separating them. The CDR3 sequence is 14 residues long. The CDR3 nucleotides are TGTGCCAGCAGTTTCTTCACCCCAGTCCCTGAAGCTTTCTTT. It specifies CASSFFTPVPEAFF.

This clone is a singleton in its sample. This chain joins TRBV19 and TRBJ1-3; 7 bases are a match to TRBD1. Trimming removed 5 bases from V and 1 base from J; junction bases left unmatched: 20. Germline CDR1 is LNHDA and CDR2 is SQIVND (reference sequence). This CDR3 has 20 residues. CDR3 protein: CASSRLAGTVSLTSGNTIYF. CDR3 DNA: TGTGCCAGTAGTCGCTTAGCCGGGACAGTAAGCTTAACTTCTGGAAACACCATATATTTT.

This clone has more than one count but fewer than ten. The rearrangement uses TRBV7-9 and TRBJ1-6, with TRBD1 matching over 10 bases. CDR3 size: 15 residues. Trimming removed 4 bases from V and 9 bases from J; junction bases left unmatched: 6. Per germline, CDR1 SEHNR and CDR2 FQNEAQ (reference sequence). The CDR3 DNA reads as TGTGCCAGCAGCTCGGGACAGGGGTTATTTTCACCCCTCCACTTT. Translation: CASSSGQGLFSPLHF.

V gene TRBV20-1 combines with J gene TRBJ2-5, with D unresolved. Germline values: CDR1 DFQATT, CDR2 SNEGSKA (reference sequence). Trimming pared 3 bases from V and 5 bases from J, leaving 10 bases between. The length of the CDR3 is 12 residues. This CDR3 is CSASGLLETQYF. The CDR3 DNA follows: TGCAGTGCTAGTGGTCTTTTGGAGACCCAGTACTTC.

J is TRBJ1-5 and V is TRBV29-1, with D uncertain. Germline assignment: CDR1 SQVTM and CDR2 ANQGSEA. V was pared by 4 bases and J by 4 bases, with 8 bases between. CDR3 length equals 12 residues. The CDR3 bases are TGCAGCGTTGGTACAGCTAATCAGCCCCAGCATTTT. Protein product: CSVGTANQPQHF.

The V gene is TRBV11-2, the J gene TRBJ2-5, with D maybe TRBD2 (6 bases). Germline CDR1 and CDR2: SGHAT and FQNNGV. Trimming pared 5 bases from V and 5 bases from J, leaving 12 bases between. The CDR3 contains 13 residues. Written as DNA, the CDR3 is TGTGCCAGCAGCCCCATCGGGAGTGAGACCCAGTACTTC. Protein: CASSPIGSETQYF.

The chain recombines TRBV29-1 with TRBJ1-1, with 7 bases matching TRBD1. Germline V CDR1 and CDR2: SQVTM, ANQGSEA. J lost 3 bases, V lost 6 bases, and 13 bases had no gene match. The CDR3 loop spans 15 amino acids. The CDR3 coding sequence is TGCAGCGTCCTTCCCTTAGACAGGGCCCACACTGAAGCTTTCTTT. Encoded protein: CSVLPLDRAHTEAFF.

The chain recombines TRBV18 with TRBJ2-2; 11 bases map to TRBD2. CDR3 size: 16 residues. Germline lookup yields CDR1 KGHSH and CDR2 LQKENI. With 2 bases clipped from V and 6 bases from J, the junction kept 5 bases outside the gene matches. This CDR3 reads CASSPSLAGAAGELFF. In DNA form, the CDR3 reads TGTGCCAGCTCACCATCACTAGCGGGAGCCGCCGGGGAGCTGTTTTTT.

This clone was seen a single time. The chain joins TRBV3-1 (or the pseudogene TRBV3-2) to TRBJ1-3; possible D gene TRBD1, 5 bases. V was shortened by 0 bases and J by 0 bases, with 15 bases between the two germline ends. CDR1 and CDR2 from the germline V gene are LGHDT and YNNKEL (reference sequence). This CDR3 region has 18 residues. CDR3 DNA: TGTGCCAGCAGCCAAGAAGGTGGACAAAGACTCTCTGGAAACACCATATATTTT. Translating it yields CASSQEGGQRLSGNTIYF.

The chain carries TRBV20-1 and TRBJ1-3; 9 bases map to TRBD1. The V segment lost 3 bases and the J segment 4 bases; nucleotides outside the gene matches: 1. CDR3 length equals 13 residues. Germline V CDR1 and CDR2: DFQATT, SNEGSKA (reference sequence). As DNA, the CDR3 is TGCAGTGCTAGTGGACAGGGGGGAAACACCATATATTTT. Amino acid sequence: CSASGQGGNTIYF.

J is TRBJ2-2 and V is TRBV5-1, with TRBD2 matching over 8 bases. The V gene end was trimmed by 2 bases and the J gene end by 7 bases; junction bases not matched to a gene: 13. Germline CDR1 SGHRS, CDR2 YFSETQ. This CDR3 spans 17 amino acids. The CDR3 DNA sequence: TGCGCCAGCAGCTTCTCCGGAGCGGGAGTGATCGGCGGGGAGCTGTTTTTT. Translation: CASSFSGAGVIGGELFF.